Shown below are 11 T cell receptor beta chains from a single sample sequenced in a study of memory CD4+ T cells and cytomegalovirus serostatus. Here immunoSEQ multiplex PCR was the method, and the copy in TCRdb shows in-frame clones only, minus some. Of about 54,000 clones listed, just over 75% are singletons. The sort gate was single viable CD3+CD4+CD8-CD45RO+ cells for memory CD4+ T cells. Sequencing was carried out using memory CD4+ T cells from blood. Source of these receptors: an adult in good health and CMV-seronegative.

The V gene is TRBV15, the J gene TRBJ1-3; TRBD1 aligns across 7 bases. The CDR3 loop spans 16 amino acids. The V gene end was trimmed by 2 bases and the J gene end by 4 bases; junction bases not matched to a gene: 8. Per germline, CDR1 LNHNV and CDR2 YYDKDF (reference sequence). In DNA form, the CDR3 reads TGTGCCACCAGCAGACAGGACAGGCGGGGAGGAAACACCATATATTTT. Its translation: CATSRQDRRGGNTIYF.

Regarding this clone: At one of its ends the junction is not consistent with the germline gene, which may arise from a read error. This chain uses TRBV7-6 with TRBJ2-7, with 8 bases identical to TRBD2. From germline, CDR1 is SGHVS and CDR2 FNYEAQ. The CDR3 has 15 amino acids. As DNA, the CDR3 is TGTGCCAGCAGGGACCCAGCGGGGGCCTCCGACGAGCAGTACTTC. Protein: CASRDPAGASDEQYF.

In DNA form, the CDR3 reads TGTGCCAGCAGTGGACGGGACTATGGCTACACCTTC. Translation gives CASSGRDYGYTF. V and J are TRBV2 and TRBJ1-2; D is undetermined. CDR3 length: 12 amino acids. V lost 4 bases to trimming and J lost 3 bases, with 6 bases between them. The V gene's germline CDR1 is SNHLY and CDR2 FYNNEI.

The V gene is TRBV5-4, the J gene TRBJ1-2, with 11 bases identical to TRBD1. This CDR3 spans 16 amino acids. V lost 4 bases and J lost 7; bases outside the gene matches: 12. The germline gives CDR1 SGHNT, CDR2 YYREEE (reference sequence). The CDR3, as DNA: TGTGCCAGCAGCCCTGAGACGGACAGGGGGCGTGGTGGCTACACCTTC. This encodes CASSPETDRGRGGYTF.

The rearrangement links TRBV5-4 to TRBJ1-1, with TRBD1 identical over 12 bases. The CDR3 extends over 17 amino acids. Trimming cost V 3 bases and J 3 bases; bases outside gene matches: 9. The germline V gene has CDR1 SGHNT and CDR2 YYREEE (reference sequence). The CDR3 sequence: CASSSPGTGGEDTEAFF. For the CDR3, the DNA is TGTGCCAGCAGCTCCCCCGGGACAGGGGGCGAGGACACTGAAGCTTTCTTT.

The count of this clone is one. V usage is TRBV7-9 and J usage is TRBJ2-1; D is possibly TRBD2 (5 bases). CDR1 is SEHNR and CDR2 is FQNEAQ in the germline V gene (reference sequence). The CDR3 is 17 residues long. V lost 5 bases to trimming and J lost 4 bases, with 21 bases between them. The CDR3 loop is CASSLWTGIRVYNEQFF. DNA of the CDR3: TGTGCCAGCAGCCTCTGGACCGGGATTCGGGTATACAATGAGCAGTTCTTC.

The J gene is TRBJ2-7, the V gene TRBV6-1; 12 bases are a match to TRBD2. The V segment lost 6 bases and the J segment 6 bases; nucleotides outside the gene matches: 6. The CDR3 is made up of 14 amino acids. In germline, CDR1 is MNHNS, CDR2 SASEGT. The CDR3 coding sequence is TGTGCCAGCAGCCGAGGACTAGCGGGATTCGAGCAGTACTTC. This encodes CASSRGLAGFEQYF.

This clone has a handful of counts. The chain employs TRBV7-2 and TRBJ1-1; no reliable D call. Germline CDR1 reads SGHTA; CDR2 reads FQGNSA. V lost 6 bases and J 2 bases, leaving 10 bases between the germline ends. The CDR3 runs 13 residues. CDR3: CASSQGRNTEAFF. The CDR3, as DNA: TGTGCCAGCAGTCAAGGGAGAAACACTGAAGCTTTCTTT. Full variable domain (outside the CDR3, taken from reference TRBV7-2 and TRBJ1-1): GAGVSQSPSNKVTEKGKDVELRCDPISGHTALYWYRQSLGQGLEFLIYFQGNSAPDKSGLPSDRFSAERTGGSVSTLTIQRTQQEDSAVYLCASSQGRNTEAFFGQGTRLTVV.

This chain uses TRBV5-4 with TRBJ1-1; 10 bases are a match to TRBD1. Losses at the gene ends were 5 bases for V and 7 bases for J; bases not matched to a gene: 5. The CDR3 covers 13 residues. Germline V gene lookup returns CDR1 SGHNT and CDR2 YYREEE (reference sequence). The CDR3 nucleotides read TGTGCCAGCAGTCAAGGACAGGGGGTTGAAGCTTTCTTT. Its translation: CASSQGQGVEAFF.

V and J are TRBV9 and TRBJ2-7; 8 positions agree with TRBD2. This CDR3 contains 15 residues. Germline CDR1 is SGDLS and CDR2 is YYNGEE. V dropped 0 bases and J dropped 2; count of bases not matched to a gene: 4. The CDR3 DNA sequence: TGTGCCAGCAGCGTAGATTACGGGAGGGCCTACGAGCAGTACTTC. Translation gives CASSVDYGRAYEQYF.

The gene calls are TRBV30 and TRBJ1-1, with 7 bases matching TRBD1. The trim removed 2 bases at V and 5 bases at J, leaving 5 bases unmatched. The CDR3 totals 13 residues. The germline gives CDR1 GTSNPN, CDR2 SVGIG (reference sequence). The CDR3 is CAWSRQGVTEAFF. Here the CDR3 DNA reads TGTGCCTGGAGTCGACAGGGTGTTACTGAAGCTTTCTTT.